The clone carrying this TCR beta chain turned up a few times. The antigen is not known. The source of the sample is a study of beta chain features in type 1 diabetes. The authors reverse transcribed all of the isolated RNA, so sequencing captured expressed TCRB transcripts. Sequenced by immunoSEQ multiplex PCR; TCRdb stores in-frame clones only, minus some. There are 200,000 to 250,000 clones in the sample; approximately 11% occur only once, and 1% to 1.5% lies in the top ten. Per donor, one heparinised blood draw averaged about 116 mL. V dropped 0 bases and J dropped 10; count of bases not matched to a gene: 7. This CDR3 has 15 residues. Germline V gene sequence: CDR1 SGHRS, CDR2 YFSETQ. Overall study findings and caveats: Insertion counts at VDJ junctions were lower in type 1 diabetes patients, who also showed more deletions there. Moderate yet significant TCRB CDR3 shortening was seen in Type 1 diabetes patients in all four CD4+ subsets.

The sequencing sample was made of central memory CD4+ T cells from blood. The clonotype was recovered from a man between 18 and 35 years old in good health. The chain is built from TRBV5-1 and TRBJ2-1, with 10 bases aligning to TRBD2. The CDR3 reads CASSLGYGLAEEQFF. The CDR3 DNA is TGCGCCAGCAGCTTGGGTTACGGACTAGCGGAGGAGCAGTTCTTC.